Listed below are T cell receptor beta chains from one sample, sequenced in a study of shared clonotypes between healthy human individuals. Sequencing used immunoSEQ multiplex PCR; TCRdb keeps in-frame clones, though not all of them. The sample consists of hundreds of thousands of clones, around 72% of them appearing once. The specimen sequenced was memory CD4+ T cells sorted from blood. The source is a woman aged 25 to 39 in good health. CDR3s include the opening cysteine and the closing phenylalanine or tryptophan. Fields, in order: V gene, clone size, D gene, J gene, CDR3 DNA, CDR3 protein. A D gene is named only where the DNA matches it firmly. A clone size is listed for some rows: how often the clone was seen (once, few, many), or a class if it is expanded.

V gene: TRBV4-2
clone size: -
D gene: TRBD1
J gene: TRBJ2-7
CDR3 DNA: TGTGCCAGCAGCCAACGGACAGGATCCTACGAGCAGTACTTC
CDR3 protein: CASSQRTGSYEQYF

V gene: TRBV28
clone size: -
D gene: TRBD1
J gene: TRBJ1-1
CDR3 DNA: TGTGCCAGCAGTCCTCCTTTCAGGGGGGGAGGCACTGAAGCTTTCTTT
CDR3 protein: CASSPPFRGGGTEAFF

V gene: TRBV10-2
clone size: -
D gene: -
J gene: TRBJ1-2
CDR3 DNA: TGCGCCAGCAGTGACAGAGTAGAGCGTGGCTACACCTTC
CDR3 protein: CASSDRVERGYTF

V gene: TRBV29-1
clone size: few
D gene: -
J gene: TRBJ1-2
CDR3 DNA: TGCAGCGTTGAAGCAACCCCAGGCCTTAACTATGGCTACACCTTC
CDR3 protein: CSVEATPGLNYGYTF

V gene: TRBV7-7
clone size: -
D gene: -
J gene: TRBJ2-5
CDR3 DNA: TGTGCCAGCAGCCACACCGCCGGGACGCAAGAGACCCAGTACTTC
CDR3 protein: CASSHTAGTQETQYF

V gene: TRBV19
clone size: -
D gene: -
J gene: TRBJ1-3
CDR3 DNA: TGTGCCAGTACGGTCAGGTCCGGAAACACCATATATTTT
CDR3 protein: CASTVRSGNTIYF

V gene: TRBV5-1
clone size: -
D gene: TRBD1
J gene: TRBJ2-1
CDR3 DNA: TGCGCCAGCAGCGGGGGGACAGGCGGCCTTGAGCAGTTCTTC
CDR3 protein: CASSGGTGGLEQFF

V gene: TRBV5-1
clone size: -
D gene: -
J gene: TRBJ1-4
CDR3 DNA: TGCGCCAGCAGCCCGGCCCCCAGGTCTTCTAATGAAAAACTGTTTTTT
CDR3 protein: CASSPAPRSSNEKLFF

V gene: TRBV2
clone size: -
D gene: TRBD2
J gene: TRBJ2-5
CDR3 DNA: TGTGCCAGCAGTGAGGGACTAGCGGGAGCGGAGACCCAGTACTTC
CDR3 protein: CASSEGLAGAETQYF

V gene: TRBV7-9
clone size: -
D gene: -
J gene: TRBJ1-2
CDR3 DNA: TGTGCCAGCAGCTTAGGTCGGGGGGCGAGTGGCTACACCTTC
CDR3 protein: CASSLGRGASGYTF

V gene: TRBV18
clone size: -
D gene: TRBD1
J gene: TRBJ2-1
CDR3 DNA: TGTGCCAGCTCACCGCGACAGGGCAATGAGCAGTTCTTC
CDR3 protein: CASSPRQGNEQFF

V gene: TRBV29-1
clone size: once
D gene: TRBD2
J gene: TRBJ2-5
CDR3 DNA: TGCAGCGTTTTATGGACTAGCGATCAAGAGACCCAGTACTTC
CDR3 protein: CSVLWTSDQETQYF

V gene: TRBV25-1
clone size: -
D gene: -
J gene: TRBJ1-1
CDR3 DNA: TGTGCCAGGGCAGACTGTGAAGCTTTCTTT
CDR3 protein: CARADCEAFF

V gene: TRBV5-6
clone size: few
D gene: -
J gene: TRBJ2-2
CDR3 DNA: TGTGCCAGCAGCATGACACGAACCGGGGAGCTGTTTTTT
CDR3 protein: CASSMTRTGELFF

V gene: TRBV5-1
clone size: -
D gene: -
J gene: TRBJ2-7
CDR3 DNA: TGCGCCAGCAGCCAGGAACTTTTGCCGGGATCCCACTACGAGCAGTACTTC
CDR3 protein: CASSQELLPGSHYEQYF

V gene: TRBV27
clone size: -
D gene: TRBD2
J gene: TRBJ2-2
CDR3 DNA: TGTGCCAGCAGTTTCGGGCGGCGGGGGTTCACCGGGGAGCTGTTTTTT
CDR3 protein: CASSFGRRGFTGELFF

V gene: TRBV21-1
clone size: many
D gene: -
J gene: TRBJ1-1
CDR3 DNA: TGTGCCAGCAGCCTTGGGGGACGGCTGAACACTGAAGCTTTCTTT
CDR3 protein: CASSLGGRLNTEAFF

V gene: TRBV7-3
clone size: -
D gene: -
J gene: TRBJ2-2
CDR3 DNA: TGTGCCAGCAGCTTAACGTACACCGGGGAGCTGTTTTTT
CDR3 protein: CASSLTYTGELFF

V gene: TRBV9
clone size: -
D gene: TRBD2
J gene: TRBJ2-5
CDR3 DNA: TGTGCCAGCAGCGTAGACAGTGGGGCTAGCGGGAGTCAAGAGACCCAGTACTTC
CDR3 protein: CASSVDSGASGSQETQYF

V gene: TRBV10-3
clone size: -
D gene: TRBD2
J gene: TRBJ2-3
CDR3 DNA: TGTGCCATCCGACCTCAACCCGGGACTAGCGGGAGGGATACGCAGTATTTT
CDR3 protein: CAIRPQPGTSGRDTQYF

V gene: TRBV5-4
clone size: -
D gene: TRBD2
J gene: TRBJ2-1
CDR3 DNA: TGTGCCAGCAGCTTACGAGCGGGGGGCTCCTACAATGAGCAGTTCTTC
CDR3 protein: CASSLRAGGSYNEQFF

V gene: TRBV5-1
clone size: -
D gene: -
J gene: TRBJ2-2
CDR3 DNA: TGCGCCAGCAGCTTGGGCCGGGACACCGGGGAGCTGTTTTTT
CDR3 protein: CASSLGRDTGELFF

V gene: TRBV14
clone size: -
D gene: TRBD2
J gene: TRBJ2-3
CDR3 DNA: TGTGCCAGCAGCCAAGAGGGAGGACTAGCGGGGGCTACGCAGTATTTT
CDR3 protein: CASSQEGGLAGATQYF

V gene: TRBV29-1
clone size: -
D gene: -
J gene: TRBJ1-2
CDR3 DNA: TGCAGCGTTGAAGAAGTTATGGGCGCCGGGGGCTACACCTTC
CDR3 protein: CSVEEVMGAGGYTF

V gene: TRBV6-4
clone size: -
D gene: TRBD2
J gene: TRBJ2-6
CDR3 DNA: TGTGCCAGCAGTGACTCAGCGGGAGGGCCTGGGGCCAACGTCCTGACTTTC
CDR3 protein: CASSDSAGGPGANVLTF

V gene: TRBV28
clone size: -
D gene: TRBD2
J gene: TRBJ2-3
CDR3 DNA: TGTGCCAGCAGTTTAGGACTAGCGGGAGCGGTAGATACGCAGTATTTT
CDR3 protein: CASSLGLAGAVDTQYF

V gene: TRBV19
clone size: -
D gene: TRBD1
J gene: TRBJ1-5
CDR3 DNA: TGTGCCAGTAGTAAGGGACAGGGGGCTTATCAGCCCCAGCATTTT
CDR3 protein: CASSKGQGAYQPQHF

V gene: TRBV29-1
clone size: -
D gene: -
J gene: TRBJ1-1
CDR3 DNA: TGCAGCGTGAGCGTGGGGGCCAGGGACACTGAAGCTTTCTTT
CDR3 protein: CSVSVGARDTEAFF

V gene: TRBV5-1
clone size: -
D gene: -
J gene: TRBJ2-1
CDR3 DNA: TGCGCCAGCAGCTTGGCGGCAGAAGTATTCAGTGAGCAGTTCTTC
CDR3 protein: CASSLAAEVFSEQFF

V gene: TRBV5-1
clone size: -
D gene: -
J gene: TRBJ2-5
CDR3 DNA: TGCGCCAGCAGCCTAGGTGAGGAGACCCAGTACTTC
CDR3 protein: CASSLGEETQYF

V gene: TRBV25-1
clone size: once
D gene: -
J gene: TRBJ2-5
CDR3 DNA: TGTGCCAGCAGTGAATCGAGGGACCAAGAGACCCAGTACTTC
CDR3 protein: CASSESRDQETQYF

V gene: TRBV20-1
clone size: -
D gene: -
J gene: TRBJ1-1
CDR3 DNA: TGCAGTGCTCCTATCCAAGCCTTT
CDR3 protein: CSAPIQAF

V gene: TRBV28
clone size: -
D gene: TRBD2
J gene: TRBJ2-1
CDR3 DNA: TGTGCCAGCAGTCCTAGCGGACTCCTCGCCTACAATGAGCAGTTCTTC
CDR3 protein: CASSPSGLLAYNEQFF

V gene: TRBV29-1
clone size: -
D gene: -
J gene: TRBJ1-1
CDR3 DNA: TGCAGCGGTAACCGGGACATCGGCACTGAAGCTTTCTTT
CDR3 protein: CSGNRDIGTEAFF

V gene: TRBV7-9
clone size: -
D gene: TRBD1
J gene: TRBJ1-4
CDR3 DNA: TGTGCCAGCAGCAGCCAAAGGACAGGACGTGAAAAACTGTTTTTT
CDR3 protein: CASSSQRTGREKLFF